Presented here are 21 T cell receptor beta chains from one specimen sequenced in a study of shared clonotypes between healthy human individuals. The naive CD8 subset, CD45RO-negative cells positively selected for CCR7, excluded terminally differentiated effector memory CD45RA+ cells. Only in-frame clones appear in the TCRdb table, and some are missing; sequencing was by immunoSEQ multiplex PCR. This sample has over 2,000,000 clones; around 93% occur once, and the top ten carry around 1.7%. Source material: naive CD8+ T cells from PBMCs. The receptors were sampled from a man in his late teens or twenties in good health. Some clones in this sample may be carry-over from other donors' samples.

This chain links TRBV7-8 with TRBJ2-1, with D maybe TRBD2 (5 bases). This CDR3 is 16 amino acids long. Germline V gene lookup returns CDR1 SGHVS and CDR2 FQNEAQ. Trimming pared 0 bases from V and 6 bases from J, leaving 15 bases between. The CDR3 bases are TGTGCCAGCAGCTTAGCGTCTTGGGGAGCAGGCAATGAGCAGTTCTTC. Protein product: CASSLASWGAGNEQFF.

The V gene is TRBV4-2, the J gene TRBJ2-1; a weak D match, TRBD2 (6 bases). Germline V CDR1 and CDR2: LGHNA, YNFKEQ. CDR3 length: 14 amino acids. Trimming took off 1 base at V and 11 bases at J, with 15 bases between the two ends. For the CDR3, the DNA is TGTGCCAGCAGCCAAGTTATGGCGGAGGGGAAGCAGTTCTTC. Translation: CASSQVMAEGKQFF.

The rearrangement joins TRBV7-9 to TRBJ2-3; TRBD2 aligns across 10 bases. CDR1 and CDR2 (germline): SEHNR, FQNEAQ (reference sequence). After removal of 5 bases from V and 2 bases from J, the junction contained 13 bases not matched to a gene. The CDR3 totals 18 residues. The CDR3, as DNA: TGTGCCAGCAGCCAGCTGTACGCTAGCGGGGGACTCACAGATACGCAGTATTTT. This encodes CASSQLYASGGLTDTQYF.

This clone was found once. The rearrangement uses TRBV28 and TRBJ2-1, with a weak D call TRBD2 (6 bases). V was cut by 4 bases and J by 15 bases, with 16 bases left in between. The germline V gene has CDR1 MDHEN and CDR2 SYDVKM. The CDR3 contains 12 residues. The CDR3 sequence: CASSSLLADGFF. DNA of the CDR3: TGTGCCAGCAGTTCCCTATTAGCGGATGGGTTCTTC.

The CDR3 DNA is TGTGCCATCCAGGCCGTCGGAAGTCCGGCCGAGCAGTACTTC. Residues: CAIQAVGSPAEQYF. The chain carries TRBV7-9 and TRBJ2-7, with D uncertain. Germline-derived CDR1 and CDR2 are SEHNR and FQNEAQ (reference sequence). Trimming removed 10 bases from V and 6 bases from J, with 22 bases in between. CDR3 length: 14 residues.

In this sample, this clone turned up once. This chain connects TRBV27 to TRBJ2-7; D tentatively reads TRBD1 or TRBD2 (5 bases each). The germline V gene has CDR1 MNHEY and CDR2 SMNVEV (reference sequence). CDR3 size: 16 residues. Trimming pared 3 bases from V and 6 bases from J, leaving 21 bases between. The CDR3 DNA is TGTGCCAGCAGTTTGGGAGTAGGGACGGCGCTCGGCGAGCAGTACTTC. Its translation: CASSLGVGTALGEQYF.

As concerns this clone: Additional DNA sequences in this sample encode the identical CDR3. The chain combines TRBV7-9 with TRBJ2-1; 10 nucleotides agree with TRBD1. The CDR3 sequence is 15 residues long. With V trimmed by 3 bases and J by 2 bases, 1 base remained unmatched. Germline V gene sequence: CDR1 SEHNR, CDR2 FQNEAQ (reference sequence). CDR3 nucleotide sequence: TGTGCCAGCAGCTTCGGACAGGGGGCCTACAATGAGCAGTTCTTC. This encodes CASSFGQGAYNEQFF.

The CDR3 nucleotides are TGTGCCAGCAGCCTAGGGACTAGCGGGATGATCGAGCAGTACTTC. Translating it yields CASSLGTSGMIEQYF. This chain joins TRBV5-6 and TRBJ2-7, with 13 bases matching TRBD2. The CDR3 contains 15 residues. From germline, CDR1 is SGHDT and CDR2 YYEEEE. Trimming removed 4 bases from V and 6 bases from J; junction bases left unmatched: 7.

V and J are TRBV28 and TRBJ2-1; D possibly uses TRBD1 or TRBD2 (5 bases each). Trimming cost V 10 bases and J 0 bases, with 16 bases left between them. Germline V gene data show CDR1 as MDHEN and CDR2 as SYDVKM. The CDR3 runs to 15 residues. CDR3 loop: CAITPIGGSYNEQFF. The CDR3 nucleotides read TGTGCCATTACGCCAATTGGGGGCTCCTACAATGAGCAGTTCTTC.

The chain couples TRBV7-3 to TRBJ2-5; TRBD1 aligns across 8 bases. With V trimmed by 6 bases and J by 5 bases, 11 bases remained unmatched. The CDR3 contains 15 residues. Germline V gives CDR1 SGHTA, CDR2 FQGTGA. The CDR3 DNA follows: TGTGCCAGCAGTAGGTTCAGGGGGCCTATCGAGACCCAGTACTTC. Translating it yields CASSRFRGPIETQYF. The complete variable domain, with remaining parts taken from reference TRBV7-3 and TRBJ2-5, reads GAGVSQTPSNKVTEKGKYVELRCDPISGHTALYWYRQSLGQGPEFLIYFQGTGAADDSGLPNDRFFAVRPEGSVSTLKIQRTERGDSAVYLCASSRFRGPIETQYFGPGTRLLVL.

J is TRBJ2-7 and V is TRBV19; 9 nucleotides match TRBD1. V was pared by 5 bases and J by 6 bases, with 11 bases of the junction left unmatched. The germline V gene has CDR1 LNHDA and CDR2 SQIVND (reference sequence). The CDR3 totals 15 residues. CDR3 in amino acids: CASSYSPGQGSEQYF. In DNA form, the CDR3 reads TGTGCCAGTAGTTATTCCCCTGGACAGGGGTCCGAGCAGTACTTC. The whole variable domain, remainder taken from reference TRBV19 and TRBJ2-7, is DGGITQSPKYLFRKEGQNVTLSCEQNLNHDAMYWYRQDPGQGLRLIYYSQIVNDFQKGDIAEGYSVSREKKESFPLTVTSAQKNPTAFYLCASSYSPGQGSEQYFGPGTRLTVT.

The V call is TRBV5-4, the J call TRBJ2-3, with D unresolved. The CDR3 spans 13 residues. Trimming removed 2 bases from V and 4 bases from J, with 8 bases in between. Germline V gene lookup returns CDR1 SGHNT and CDR2 YYREEE (reference sequence). CDR3 coding DNA: TGTGCCAGCAGCTTTACGGCCCCAGATACGCAGTATTTT. Amino acids: CASSFTAPDTQYF.

The V call is TRBV10-3, the J call TRBJ2-4, with D possibly TRBD1 on 6 matching bases. V lost 5 bases and J 9 bases, leaving 11 bases between the germline ends. The length of the CDR3 is 12 residues. The germline CDR1 and CDR2 sequences are ENHRY and SYGVKD. The CDR3 region is CAISTGRGIQYF. CDR3 sequence (DNA): TGTGCCATCAGTACAGGGCGCGGCATTCAGTACTTC.

The V call is TRBV2, the J call TRBJ1-1; perhaps TRBD1 as D (6 bases). This CDR3 comprises 14 residues. V was trimmed by 7 bases and J by 2 bases, leaving 14 bases between them. Per germline, CDR1 SNHLY and CDR2 FYNNEI. As DNA, the CDR3 is TGTGCCAGCAAGGGGGGGGGAAGAAACACTGAAGCTTTCTTT. Residues: CASKGGGRNTEAFF.

The chain links TRBV5-1 to TRBJ2-7, with D possibly being TRBD1 (6 bases). This CDR3 has 13 residues. The V end lost 4 bases, the J end lost 3 bases, and 11 bases lay between the germline ends. CDR1 and CDR2 from the germline V gene are SGHRS and YFSETQ. In DNA, the CDR3 is TGCGCCAGCAGCCCACAGGGACACTACGAGCAGTACTTC. As protein: CASSPQGHYEQYF.

The rearrangement links TRBV9 to TRBJ2-1; 13 positions match TRBD2. Germline CDR1 and CDR2: SGDLS and YYNGEE. V shed 3 bases, J shed 0 bases, and the junction held 3 bases outside the gene matches. The CDR3 is made up of 17 amino acids. Here the CDR3 reads CASSERTSGSSYNEQFF. The DNA of the CDR3 is TGTGCCAGCAGCGAGCGGACTAGCGGGAGCTCCTACAATGAGCAGTTCTTC.

This clone was counted a single time. The chain combines TRBV7-9 with TRBJ2-5; D unclear. Trimming left V 1 base short and J 4 bases short, with 7 bases between. Per germline, CDR1 SEHNR and CDR2 FQNEAQ (reference sequence). CDR3 length equals 13 residues. CDR3 in amino acids: CASSLEGSETQYF. CDR3 bases: TGTGCCAGCAGCTTAGAGGGATCAGAGACCCAGTACTTC.

The chain recombines TRBV7-9 with TRBJ1-2, with TRBD1 matching over 8 bases. Germline V gene sequence: CDR1 SEHNR, CDR2 FQNEAQ (reference sequence). The CDR3 is 15 amino acids. Trimming cost V 6 bases and J 5 bases; bases outside gene matches: 11. This CDR3 is CASSFGTGGQYGYTF. CDR3 in DNA: TGTGCCAGCAGTTTTGGGACAGGAGGGCAGTATGGCTACACCTTC.

This chain uses TRBV28 with TRBJ2-1, with 7 bases fitting TRBD1. The CDR3 has 14 residues. Trimming removed 5 bases from V and 7 bases from J; junction bases left unmatched: 8. CDR1 and CDR2 (germline): MDHEN, SYDVKM. CDR3 sequence: CASSVSGTANEQFF. As DNA, the CDR3 is TGTGCCAGCAGTGTGTCCGGGACAGCGAATGAGCAGTTCTTC.

This clone was counted a single time. This chain uses TRBV29-1 with TRBJ1-2, with 8 nucleotides matching TRBD1. This CDR3 is 13 amino acids long. From germline, CDR1 is SQVTM and CDR2 ANQGSEA. V gave up 7 bases and J gave up 4 bases; unmatched junction bases: 8. The CDR3: CSGSGQDGYGYTF. The DNA for the CDR3 is TGCAGCGGTTCGGGACAGGACGGCTATGGCTACACCTTC.

The rearrangement joins TRBV7-8 to TRBJ2-7; D ambiguous. V was trimmed by 2 bases and J by 0 bases, leaving 8 bases between them. Looked up from germline, CDR1 is SGHVS and CDR2 is FQNEAQ. There are 14 residues in the CDR3. CDR3 coding DNA: TGTGCCAGCAGCTTAAGGATCAGCTCCTACGAGCAGTACTTC. It encodes CASSLRISSYEQYF.